A selection of T cell receptor beta chains follows, all from one sample in a study of blood T cells in healthy people across ages. TCRdb called the 5' RACE reads again in MiXCR, with one record for every CDR3 protein. Counted here are some 750,000 distinct CDR3 sequences, about 24% occurring once; the ten biggest clones make up about 22%. The sequencing sample was made of blood. These receptor sequences come from a man aged 65 to 79 in good health. Each CDR3 is given with its conserved first and last residue. Fields, in order: J gene, D gene, V gene, clone size, CDR3 length, CDR3 DNA, CDR3 protein. A D gene is named only where the DNA matches it firmly. Size is stated for part of the rows, as once, few or many counts, or as a class when the clone is expanded.

>TRBJ1-4|NA|TRBV5-1|NA|15
TGCGCCAGCAGCTTGTTTGGGGCGGCTAATGAAAAACTGTTTTTT
CASSLFGAANEKLFF
>TRBJ2-7|NA|TRBV4-1|NA|15
TGCGCCAGCAGCCAAGCGACCGGGGCAACCTACGAGCAGTACTTC
CASSQATGATYEQYF
>TRBJ2-1|NA|TRBV28|few|12
TGTGCCAGCAGGCCGGACAGCAATGAGCAGTTCTTC
CASRPDSNEQFF
>TRBJ1-6|NA|TRBV6-1|NA|15
TGTGCCAGCAGTGAAAACAGGGCCCAGAATTCACCCCTCCACTTT
CASSENRAQNSPLHF
>TRBJ2-3|NA|TRBV4-2|few|15
TGTGCCAGCAGCCAAGATTTATTTAGCACAGATACGCAGTATTTT
CASSQDLFSTDTQYF
>TRBJ2-3|NA|TRBV25-1|few|15
TGTGCCAGCAGTGGCTCTTTCGGGGGTGCAGATACGCAGTATTTT
CASSGSFGGADTQYF
>TRBJ2-3|NA|TRBV20-1|many|12
TGCAGTGCTAACACAGACACAGATACGCAGTATTTT
CSANTDTDTQYF
>TRBJ2-3|TRBD2|TRBV28|NA|18
TGTGCCAGCAGTTATCCGGGACTAGAAATCGGAATCACAGATACGCAGTATTTT
CASSYPGLEIGITDTQYF
>TRBJ1-4|NA|TRBV2|many|13
TGTGCCAGCAGGGAGGGGTCTTACGAAAAACTGTTTTTT
CASREGSYEKLFF
>TRBJ1-2|NA|TRBV20-1|many|14
TGCAGTGCTAGATTCCCATGGGATCCCTATGGCTACACCTTC
CSARFPWDPYGYTF